The 13 T cell receptor beta chains presented below share a single source sample, sequenced in a study of identical twins. TCRdb re-derived calls from the 5' RACE reads in MiXCR, one entry per CDR3 protein. This sample carries approximately 890,000 distinct CDR3 sequences, approximately 13% of them seen once, and the ten largest clones take roughly 1.5%. The same sample was also studied in work on yellow fever vaccine responses in identical twins.

The sample consisted of PBMCs. Receptor source: a woman aged 18-35 years in good health.

V usage is TRBV4-1 and J usage is TRBJ2-1; D might be TRBD1 or TRBD2, each matching 5 bases. The ends were cut back, 0 bases at V and 3 bases at J, with 15 bases in the middle. The CDR3 covers 17 residues. The germline CDR1 and CDR2 sequences are MGHRA and YSYEKL. In DNA form, the CDR3 reads TGCGCCAGCAGCCAAGATAGGGACGGGAACCTCTACAATGAGCAGTTCTTC. It translates to CASSQDRDGNLYNEQFF.

The chain combines TRBV27 with TRBJ1-2; the D gene is possibly TRBD1 (5 bases). Trimming cost V 0 bases and J 3 bases, with 11 bases left between them. CDR3 length equals 15 residues. The germline V gene has CDR1 MNHEY and CDR2 SMNVEV (reference sequence). CDR3 protein: CASSLSRDGYYGYTF. The CDR3 DNA sequence: TGTGCCAGCAGTTTATCCCGGGACGGATACTATGGCTACACCTTC.

The V and J genes are TRBV20-1 and TRBJ2-7, with TRBD2 as a possible D gene (6 bases). V was clipped by 0 bases and J by 3 bases, with 21 bases between them. Germline V CDR1 and CDR2: DFQATT, SNEGSKA (reference sequence). This CDR3 is built from 17 residues. The chain's CDR3 is CSARDGTGRSGDYEQYF. The CDR3 DNA reads TGCAGTGCTAGAGATGGGACCGGGAGATCGGGGGACTACGAGCAGTACTTC.

This chain joins TRBV2 and TRBJ2-4; D remains unclear. Between the trimmed V and J ends, which lost 3 bases and 1 base, there was a span of 10 bases. CDR1 is SNHLY, CDR2 FYNNEI, per germline. This CDR3 region has 15 residues. CDR3 sequence (DNA): TGTGCCAGCAGTGACATCGTGTTTGCCAAAAACATTCAGTACTTC. Amino acid sequence: CASSDIVFAKNIQYF.

In this sample, this clonotype turned up a few times. This chain links TRBV2 with TRBJ2-3, with D perhaps assigned TRBD1 or TRBD2 (6 bases each). The length of the CDR3 is 15 residues. CDR1 SNHLY and CDR2 FYNNEI come from the germline V gene. Trimming stripped 5 bases from V and 4 bases from J, with 16 bases between. Here the CDR3 DNA reads TGTGCCAGCAGTCGGAGGGGGTCATTGGCAGATACGCAGTATTTT. Translation gives CASSRRGSLADTQYF.

The chain carries TRBV29-1 and TRBJ2-2, with 8 bases lining up with TRBD1. V trimming: 6 bases; J trimming: 1 base; junction bases outside the gene matches: 10. Germline CDR1 and CDR2: SQVTM and ANQGSEA. The CDR3 consists of 16 residues. As DNA, the CDR3 is TGCAGCGTGGCCGTCCGGACAGGGTTGAACACCGGGGAGCTGTTTTTT. This translates into CSVAVRTGLNTGELFF.

In the case of this clonotype: A much more abundant neighbour one base away suggests this may be a read error. The rearrangement uses TRBV12-3 or TRBV12-4 and TRBJ2-2, with 10 positions matching TRBD1. This CDR3 contains 14 residues. The V gene end was trimmed by 6 bases and the J gene end by 7 bases; junction bases not matched to a gene: 5. This CDR3 reads CASRGTGVHGELFF. The CDR3 DNA reads as TGTGCCAGCAGGGGGACAGGGGTCCACGGGGAGCTGTTTTTT.

The gene calls are TRBV24-1 and TRBJ2-3, with 8 bases lining up with TRBD1. Germline V lookup: CDR1 KGHDR, CDR2 SFDVKD. With 0 bases clipped from V and 3 bases from J, the junction kept 4 bases outside the gene matches. The CDR3 has 16 amino acids. This chain's CDR3 is CATSDLTGGGTDTQYF. Here the CDR3 DNA reads TGTGCCACCAGTGATTTGACAGGGGGAGGAACAGATACGCAGTATTTT.

This clonotype has a handful of counts. J is TRBJ2-7 and V is TRBV28; 9 bases align to TRBD1. Per the germline V gene, CDR1 is MDHEN and CDR2 is SYDVKM. This CDR3 is 15 amino acids long. Unmatched junction bases numbered 6, after V lost 4 bases and J lost 2 bases. CDR3 residues: CASSYRGLPPYEQYV. The CDR3 DNA sequence: TGTGCCAGCAGTTACAGGGGGCTCCCGCCCTACGAGCAGTACGTC.

This clonotype showed up many times. The rearrangement links TRBV5-1 to TRBJ2-7, with a weak D call TRBD1 (5 bases). Germline V lookup: CDR1 SGHRS, CDR2 YFSETQ. This CDR3 has 12 residues. V lost 3 bases and J 6 bases, leaving 10 bases between the germline ends. This CDR3 is CASSSQGSEQYF. CDR3 coding DNA: TGCGCCAGCAGCTCTCAGGGTTCCGAGCAGTACTTC.

The rearrangement joins TRBV5-1 to TRBJ2-5, with TRBD1 matching 9 bases. The J segment lost 4 bases and the V segment lost 4 bases, leaving 11 bases of the junction unmatched. CDR3 size: 16 residues. Germline CDR1 SGHRS, CDR2 YFSETQ. The CDR3 sequence is CASSPGDRVPPETQYF. The CDR3, as DNA: TGCGCCAGCAGCCCAGGGGACAGGGTCCCCCCAGAGACCCAGTACTTC.

The chain recombines TRBV5-6 with TRBJ2-7; 12 nucleotides agree with TRBD1. CDR3 length: 18 amino acids. V shed 5 bases, J shed 3 bases, and the junction held 15 bases outside the gene matches. CDR1 and CDR2 from the germline V gene are SGHDT and YYEEEE. The CDR3 spells CASRVRDRGRSPIYEQYF. CDR3 sequence (DNA): TGTGCCAGCAGAGTCCGGGACAGGGGGCGAAGCCCTATCTACGAGCAGTACTTC.

This clonotype was detected only a few times. The chain couples TRBV12-3 or TRBV12-4 to TRBJ2-3; a possible D gene is TRBD1 (5 bases). The CDR3 extends over 13 amino acids. The V end lost 8 bases, the J end lost 2 bases, and 11 bases lay between the germline ends. As DNA, the CDR3 is TGTGCCAGCGGGAACAGGAACACAGATACGCAGTATTTT. Its translation: CASGNRNTDTQYF.